This TCR beta chain is drawn from a study of blood T cells in healthy people across ages. Findings of the study overall: Naive CD4+ cells and diversity were both higher in long-lived donors than in aged donors. Strong correlation linked observed beta diversity and percent naive T cells.

Trimming pared 5 bases from V and 5 bases from J, leaving 9 bases between. Germline V gene data show CDR1 as LNHNV and CDR2 as YYDKDF (reference sequence). The CDR3 consists of 12 residues. To note about this clonotype: Its antigen is not identified.

Using a J-beta primer mix together with a sample-barcoded 5' primer, a second PCR was run for roughly 7 to 12 cycles. TCRdb independently ran MiXCR on the 5' RACE reads; one entry per CDR3 protein. The sample records about 500,000 distinct CDR3 sequences, under 30% being singletons. These data also formed part of another study, on T cells of mothers and their children.

The TCR sequence derives from a boy younger than 18 in good health. This chain connects TRBV15 to TRBJ1-2, with unresolved D. Sequencing was performed on blood. CDR3 protein: CATSPAGYGYTF. In nucleotides, the CDR3 is TGTGCCACCAGCCCGGCGGGGTATGGCTACACCTTC.